Each of the 15 T cell receptor beta chains below was sequenced from the same sample in a study of molecular identifiers for immune sequencing clone quantification. A single record per CDR3 protein comes from TCRdb applying MiXCR to the PCR reads. The data contain 70,000 to 90,000 distinct CDR3 sequences, roughly a fifth of them singletons. Sequencing input: naive CD8+ T cells from blood, with Jurkat cell RNA spiked in. This sample's subset: FACS-sorted CD8+CD4-CCR7+CD45RA+ naive T cells. These receptors originate from a human donor in good health. Some libraries in this study had Jurkat cell RNA spiked in.

This clonotype was seen only a few times. For the CDR3, the DNA is TGTGCCAGCAGCTTACCCCTAGGAGGGCAGTACTTC. Translating gives CASSLPLGGQYF. The chain uses TRBV11-3 and TRBJ2-7; TRBD2 is a possible D gene (5 bases). Germline CDR1 and CDR2: SGHNT and YENEEA. V was cut by 2 bases and J by 9 bases, with 11 bases left in between. The CDR3 has 12 residues.

This clonotype was picked up many times. In nucleotides, the CDR3 is TGCAGCGTCCTGGACGATAGCACAGATACGCAGTATTTT. Its protein product is CSVLDDSTDTQYF. This sequence joins TRBV29-1 and TRBJ2-3; D remains ambiguous. This CDR3 is built from 13 residues. V was cut by 6 bases and J by 0 bases, with 10 bases left in between. Germline-derived CDR1 and CDR2 are SQVTM and ANQGSEA.

This clonotype was recorded many times. The J gene is TRBJ2-3, the V gene TRBV29-1; D is possibly TRBD2 (6 bases). The CDR3 contains 11 residues. Trimming took 8 bases from V and 1 from J, leaving 7 bases between them. CDR1 and CDR2 from the germline V gene are SQVTM and ANQGSEA. CDR3 loop: CSSGGTDTQYF. CDR3 nucleotides: TGCAGCTCGGGGGGCACAGATACGCAGTATTTT.

This clonotype was observed at least ten times. The chain recombines TRBV7-9 with TRBJ2-2; no definite D call. CDR1 and CDR2 (germline): SEHNR, FQNEAQ (reference sequence). The length of the CDR3 is 13 residues. The V gene lost 1 base and the J gene lost 6 bases, with 6 bases spanning the gap. CDR3 coding DNA: TGTGCCAGCAGCTTAGTTGGATCCGGGGAGCTGTTTTTT. It yields the protein CASSLVGSGELFF.

V and J are TRBV13 and TRBJ2-2; maybe TRBD1 (6 bases). The V gene's germline CDR1 is PRHDT and CDR2 FYEKMQ (reference sequence). The CDR3 loop spans 15 amino acids. V lost 4 bases and J lost 6, with 15 bases in between. The CDR3 DNA sequence: TGTGCCAGCAGCTCCGGGACATGGGGCCCCGGGGAGCTGTTTTTT. Translated: CASSSGTWGPGELFF.

J is TRBJ1-5 and V is TRBV12-3 or TRBV12-4, with 8 nucleotides matching TRBD1. The CDR3 has 14 residues. The V segment lost 5 bases and the J segment 14 bases; nucleotides outside the gene matches: 14. In DNA, the CDR3 is TGTGCCAGCAGTCCGGGGGATCTGACAGGGGTTAAGCATTTT. It encodes CASSPGDLTGVKHF.

This clonotype was recorded many times. This chain connects TRBV7-9 to TRBJ2-3; D perhaps matches TRBD2 (6 bases). CDR1 and CDR2 (germline): SEHNR, FQNEAQ (reference sequence). The CDR3 is made up of 14 amino acids. Trimming took 4 bases from V and 2 from J, leaving 10 bases between them. The CDR3 is CASSSLATTDTQYF. CDR3 DNA sequence: TGTGCCAGCAGCTCTCTAGCGACCACAGATACGCAGTATTTT.

This clonotype was found a few times. The chain has TRBV25-1 and TRBJ1-6; D ambiguous. Germline values: CDR1 MGHDK, CDR2 SYGVNS. The CDR3 has 12 residues. V lost 6 bases, J lost 8 bases, and 8 bases lay in between. For the CDR3, the DNA is TGTGCCAGCAGGGACTGGGATTCACCCCTCCACTTT. Its protein is CASRDWDSPLHF.

On this clonotype itself: One end of the junction is discordant with germline, which a read error may explain. The chain couples TRBV15 to TRBJ1-1; 10 positions match TRBD1. The CDR3 is 14 amino acids. Germline CDR1 is LNHNV and CDR2 is YYDKDF (reference sequence). The CDR3 sequence: CVTAGTGANTEAFF. CDR3 sequence (DNA): TGTGTCACCGCCGGGACAGGGGCGAACACTGAAGCTTTCTTT.

This clonotype was seen many times. The chain uses TRBV7-3 and TRBJ2-7; 7 bases are shared with TRBD2. This CDR3 spans 14 amino acids. The germline V gene encodes CDR1 SGHTA and CDR2 FQGTGA. Trimming at V came to 0 bases and at J to 6 bases, leaving 5 bases not matched to a gene. The CDR3 bases are TGTGCCAGCAGCTTAACTGGGGGGGGTAGCGAGCAGTACTTC. Its translation is CASSLTGGGSEQYF.

This clonotype was picked up one time. One base away lies a much larger clone, so this may be a sequencing read error. The chain has TRBV25-1 and TRBJ2-5; possibly TRBD2 for D (6 bases). V was shortened by 6 bases and J by 9 bases, with 29 bases between the two germline ends. This CDR3 spans 17 amino acids. From germline, CDR1 is MGHDK and CDR2 SYGVNS. The CDR3 sequence: CASRSLRDSDFEVAQYF. The CDR3 DNA reads as TGTGCCAGCAGAAGTTTGCGGGACTCGGATTTTGAAGTGGCCCAGTACTTC. The variable domain in full, with the rest retrieved from reference TRBV25-1 and TRBJ2-5, is EADIYQTPRYLVIGTGKKITLECSQTMGHDKMYWYQQDPGMELHLIHYSYGVNSTEKGDLSSESTVSRIRTEHFPLTLESARPSHTSQYLCASRSLRDSDFEVAQYFGPGTRLLVL.

The sample holds many counts of this clonotype. V is TRBV7-9 and J is TRBJ1-5; the match to TRBD1 covers 7 bases. The junction had 10 bases not matched to a gene; V was cut back by 4 bases and J by 7 bases. The CDR3 has 15 amino acids. Germline-derived CDR1 and CDR2 are SEHNR and FQNEAQ (reference sequence). CDR3 in amino acids: CASSSDRASGQPQHF. As DNA, the CDR3 is TGTGCCAGCAGCTCCGACAGGGCGTCTGGGCAGCCCCAGCATTTT.

This clonotype was seen more than once but under ten times. J is TRBJ2-7 and V is TRBV29-1, with D perhaps given as TRBD1 or TRBD2 (5 bases each). CDR3 size: 12 residues. Per the germline V gene, CDR1 is SQVTM and CDR2 is ANQGSEA. The V and J ends lost 2 bases and 2 bases respectively, with 7 bases between them. DNA for the CDR3: TGCAGCGTTGAAAGGGACGCCTACGAGCAGTACTTC. Translated: CSVERDAYEQYF.

The chain uses TRBV29-1 and TRBJ1-1, with 7 bases aligning to TRBD1. CDR3 size: 14 residues. The V gene's germline CDR1 is SQVTM and CDR2 ANQGSEA. V shed 4 bases and J 3 bases; nucleotides not matched to a gene: 8. CDR3 sequence (DNA): TGCAGCGTTGGACAGGGTGGAGTAGACACTGAAGCTTTCTTT. This codes for CSVGQGGVDTEAFF.

This clonotype was counted ten times or more. The rearrangement links TRBV23-1 to TRBJ2-5; D gene uncertain. TRBV23-1 has ORF status, its function being uncertain. V lost 0 bases and J lost 3, with 14 bases in between. There are 16 residues in the CDR3. The CDR3 DNA reads TGCGCCAGCAGTCAATCAGTCAGTCGAATGAAAGAGACCCAGTACTTC. It encodes CASSQSVSRMKETQYF.